The clone carrying this T cell receptor beta chain was picked up a small number of times. V lost 5 bases and J 3 bases, leaving 13 bases between the germline ends. Germline V gene sequence: CDR1 KGHSH, CDR2 LQKENI. The CDR3 spans 14 residues. Some clones are missing from TCRdb's copy, which holds only in-frame ones; the method was immunoSEQ multiplex PCR. Here the sample spans several thousand clones, approximately 80% being singletons. The sample originates from a study of immune evolution from preneoplasia to lung adenocarcinoma. The receptor was derived from an older donor with lung adenocarcinoma. The sample consisted of FFPE lung adenocarcinoma in situ tissue. The J gene is TRBJ1-1, the V gene TRBV18, with D hard to call. The CDR3, as DNA: TGTGCCAGCTCATCGACGGAAAAGGACACTGAAGCTTTCTTT. The encoded protein is CASSSTEKDTEAFF.